A selection of T cell receptor beta chains follows, all from one sample in a study of identical twins. Via MiXCR, TCRdb re-called the 5' RACE reads, giving one row per CDR3 protein. The table has about 720,000 distinct CDR3 sequences, around a sixth seen once. The same sample was also studied in work on T cells expressing NK-cell markers.

The sample comprised PBMCs. The receptors stem from a woman between 18 and 30 years old in good health. Both conserved end residues are part of each CDR3. The D gene is left open where the match is weak. Rows may omit the clone size; those that give it use once, few, many or a size class.

TRBV5-1	.	TRBJ2-5	few	TGCGCCAGCAGCGGGAGAGGGCATGAGACCCAGTACTTC	CASSGRGHETQYF
TRBV20-1	.	TRBJ1-5	.	TGCAGTGCTAGAGATCAACAGGCAGCAAGGCCCCAGCATTTT	CSARDQQAARPQHF
TRBV6-1	TRBD2	TRBJ2-5	few	TGTGCCAGCACTGGAGCGGGAGCCGGGGAGACCCAGTACTTC	CASTGAGAGETQYF
TRBV6-5	.	TRBJ2-2	.	TGTGCCAGCAGTACCCTCACCGGGGAGCTGTTTTTT	CASSTLTGELFF
TRBV12-3/TRBV12-4	TRBD2	TRBJ2-7	few	TGTGCCAGCAGCTGGGGGGGGGTACCTTACGAGCAGTACTTC	CASSWGGVPYEQYF
TRBV12-3/TRBV12-4	.	TRBJ2-5	.	TGTGCCAGCAGTTTAGCGACCCTTGGGCAGGGCCTTCTATTC	CASSLATLGQGLLF
TRBV2	.	TRBJ2-6	.	TGTGCCAGCAGTGAAGCTGAGGGTGGCGGCAACGTCCTGACTTTC	CASSEAEGGGNVLTF
TRBV20-1	TRBD2	TRBJ2-1	.	TGCAGTGCTAGACTAGCGGGGTCTCGCAATGAGCAGTTCTTC	CSARLAGSRNEQFF
TRBV7-2	.	TRBJ1-3	.	TGTGCCAGCAGCTTTGCTGCCTCTGGAAACACCATATATTTT	CASSFAASGNTIYF
TRBV15	TRBD2	TRBJ2-1	few	TGTGCCACCAGCGGCATGACTAGCGGGAGTTTCCATGAGCAGTTCTTC	CATSGMTSGSFHEQFF
TRBV5-1	.	TRBJ2-5	few	TGCGCCAGCAGCGAGGTACCTCAGGAGGGTCAGACCCAGTACTTC	CASSEVPQEGQTQYF
TRBV5-1	.	TRBJ1-1	.	TGCGCCAGCAGCTTGGTAGGGTTTGAAGCTTTCTTT	CASSLVGFEAFF
TRBV7-2	.	TRBJ2-4	few	TGTGCCAGCAGCCCCGCGGCGCTCCTAGCCAAAAACATTCAGTACTTC	CASSPAALLAKNIQYF
TRBV12-3/TRBV12-4	TRBD1	TRBJ2-7	.	TGTGCCAGCAGTCCCGCGGGGACAGGGACCCTCTACGAGCAGTACTTC	CASSPAGTGTLYEQYF
TRBV27	TRBD2	TRBJ2-5	few	TGTGCCAGCAGTGTAGGGACTAGCGGGGTCCAAGAGACCCAGTACTTC	CASSVGTSGVQETQYF
TRBV6-5	.	TRBJ2-7	few	TGTGCCAGCAGTTACGCCGCAGGGACGAGCTCCTACGAGCAGTACTTC	CASSYAAGTSSYEQYF
TRBV7-9	.	TRBJ2-1	.	TGTGCCAGCAGTTCCCCACTTCTCAATGAGCAGTTCTTC	CASSSPLLNEQFF
TRBV5-1	.	TRBJ2-1	.	TGCGCCAGCAGCTTGGAATCGTTCCGGGTCTCCTACAATGAGCAGTTCTTC	CASSLESFRVSYNEQFF
TRBV7-9	.	TRBJ2-1	.	TGTGCCAGCAGCTTAAGTTTCAATGAGCAGTTCTTC	CASSLSFNEQFF
TRBV20-1	.	TRBJ2-2	.	TGCAGTGCTAGAGGGGCCCCCCTGAACACCGGGGAGCTGTTTTTT	CSARGAPLNTGELFF
TRBV10-3	.	TRBJ2-7	many	TGTGCCATCAGTGAGCCCCCGGGCGGTTCCTACGAGCAGTACTTC	CAISEPPGGSYEQYF
TRBV20-1	TRBD2	TRBJ2-1	.	TGCAGTGCTAGAGATCCTAGCGGGTACCATGTGAATGAGCAGTTCTTC	CSARDPSGYHVNEQFF
TRBV12-3/TRBV12-4	TRBD1	TRBJ1-2	.	TGTGCCAGCAGTTTAACTTCAGGGGGCTATGGCTACACCTTC	CASSLTSGGYGYTF
TRBV4-3	.	TRBJ2-1	few	TGCGCCAGCAAATCCAAAGGGAATGAGCAGTTCTTC	CASKSKGNEQFF